This TCR beta chain was identified in a study of early T cells in non-severe SARS-CoV-2 infection. Study at large: Bulk RNA isolated from unsorted whole blood underwent sequencing; chains were not paired. General study findings and limits: Sequences matched to VDJdb favored anti-spike CD8 responses, while private and CD4 specificities were missed.

Researchers tagged individual cDNA molecules with unique molecular identifiers. From the 5' RACE reads, TCRdb called clonotypes with MiXCR, one entry per CDR3 protein. The table has 50,000 or so distinct CDR3 sequences, approximately 13% seen once; the top ten hold more than 8.5%. Trimming removed 5 bases from V and 6 bases from J, with 8 bases in between. This CDR3 is built from 12 residues. CDR1 and CDR2 from the germline V gene are SNHLY and FYNNEI. As to this clonotype: Its target is unknown.

The rearrangement joins TRBV2 to TRBJ1-5; a possible D gene is TRBD1 (6 bases). Sequencing was performed on whole blood. The TCR originated in an adult who was a healthcare worker with PCR-confirmed SARS-CoV-2 infection or an uninfected control (not recorded which). The CDR3 region is CASSPDSQPQHF. CDR3 in DNA: TGTGCCAGCAGTCCGGACAGTCAGCCCCAGCATTTT.